The clone carrying this T cell receptor beta chain was observed a handful of times. Its specificity is unknown. V lost 4 bases and J 3 bases, leaving 9 bases between the germline ends. Germline lookup yields CDR1 MDHEN and CDR2 SYDVKM. This CDR3 comprises 13 residues. One entry per CDR3 protein, called by TCRdb with MiXCR from the 5' RACE reads. The table records some 1,700,000 distinct CDR3 sequences, under 35% of them present only once. The sample is drawn from a study of identical twins. Study-level results: Analyses based on zero insertions could be partly confounded by invariant MAIT and iNKT cells.

The V and J genes are TRBV28 and TRBJ1-1; possibly TRBD1 for D (5 bases). Material: cord blood. The origin of this receptor is a newborn girl in good health. The CDR3 region has the DNA TGTGCCAGCAGTTGGGACGGGGACACTGAAGCTTTCTTT. This sequence encodes CASSWDGDTEAFF.